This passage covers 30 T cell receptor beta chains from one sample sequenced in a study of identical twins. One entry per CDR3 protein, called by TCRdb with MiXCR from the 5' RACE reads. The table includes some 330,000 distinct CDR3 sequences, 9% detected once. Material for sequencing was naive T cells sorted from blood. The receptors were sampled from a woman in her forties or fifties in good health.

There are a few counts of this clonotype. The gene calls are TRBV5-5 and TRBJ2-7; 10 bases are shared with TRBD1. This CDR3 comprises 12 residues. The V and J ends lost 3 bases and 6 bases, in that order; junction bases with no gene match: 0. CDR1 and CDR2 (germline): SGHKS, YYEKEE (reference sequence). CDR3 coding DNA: TGTGCCAGCAGCTGGGACAGGGGCGAGCAGTACTTC. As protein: CASSWDRGEQYF.

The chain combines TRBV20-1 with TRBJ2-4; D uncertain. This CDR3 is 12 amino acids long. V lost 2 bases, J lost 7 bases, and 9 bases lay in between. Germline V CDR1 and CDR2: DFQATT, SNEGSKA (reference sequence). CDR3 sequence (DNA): TGCAGTGCTAGACGCAGCGATAACATTCAGTACTTC. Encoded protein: CSARRSDNIQYF.

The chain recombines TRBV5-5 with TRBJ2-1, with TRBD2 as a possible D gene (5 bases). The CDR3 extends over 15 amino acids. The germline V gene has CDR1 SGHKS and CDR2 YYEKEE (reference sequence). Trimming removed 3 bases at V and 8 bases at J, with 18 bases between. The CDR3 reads CASSSSQAVWDEQFF. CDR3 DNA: TGTGCCAGCAGCTCATCCCAAGCGGTCTGGGATGAGCAGTTCTTC.

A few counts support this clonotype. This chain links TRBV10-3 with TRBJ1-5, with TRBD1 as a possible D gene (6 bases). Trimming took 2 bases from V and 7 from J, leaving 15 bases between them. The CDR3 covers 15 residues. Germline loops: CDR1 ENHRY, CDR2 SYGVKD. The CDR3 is CAISEDNHRVQPQHF. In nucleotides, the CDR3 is TGTGCCATCAGTGAGGATAACCACAGGGTCCAGCCCCAGCATTTT.

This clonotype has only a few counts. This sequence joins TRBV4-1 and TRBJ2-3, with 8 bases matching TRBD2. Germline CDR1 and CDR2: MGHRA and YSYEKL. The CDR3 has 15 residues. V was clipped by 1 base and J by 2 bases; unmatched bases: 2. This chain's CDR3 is CASSQAAGATDTQYF. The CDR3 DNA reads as TGCGCCAGCAGCCAAGCAGCGGGAGCCACAGATACGCAGTATTTT.

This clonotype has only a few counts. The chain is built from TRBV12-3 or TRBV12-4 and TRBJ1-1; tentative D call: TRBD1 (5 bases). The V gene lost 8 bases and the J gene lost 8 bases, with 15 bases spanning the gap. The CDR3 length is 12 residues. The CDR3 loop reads CASSSGFREAFF. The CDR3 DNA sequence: TGTGCCAGCTCCTCAGGGTTTCGGGAAGCTTTCTTT.

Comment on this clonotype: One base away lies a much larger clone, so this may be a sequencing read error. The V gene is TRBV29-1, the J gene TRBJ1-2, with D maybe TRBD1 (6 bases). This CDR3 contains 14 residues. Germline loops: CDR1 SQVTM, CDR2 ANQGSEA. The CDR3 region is CSVNTGITNYGYPF. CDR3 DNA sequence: TGCAGCGTAAATACAGGGATAACTAACTATGGCTACCCCTTC. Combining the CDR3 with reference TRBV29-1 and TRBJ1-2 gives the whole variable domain SAVISQKPSRDICQRGTSLTIQCQVDSQVTMMFWYRQQPGQSLTLIATANQGSEATYESGFVIDKFPISRPNLTFSTLTVSNMSPEDSSIYLCSVNTGITNYGYPFGSGTRLTVV.

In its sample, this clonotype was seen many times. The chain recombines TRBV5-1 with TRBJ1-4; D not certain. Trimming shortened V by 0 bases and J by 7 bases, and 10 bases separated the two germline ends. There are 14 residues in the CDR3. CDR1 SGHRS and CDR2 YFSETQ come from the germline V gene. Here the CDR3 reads CASSLEGFGEKLFF. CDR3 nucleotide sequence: TGCGCCAGCAGCTTGGAAGGCTTCGGTGAAAAACTGTTTTTT.

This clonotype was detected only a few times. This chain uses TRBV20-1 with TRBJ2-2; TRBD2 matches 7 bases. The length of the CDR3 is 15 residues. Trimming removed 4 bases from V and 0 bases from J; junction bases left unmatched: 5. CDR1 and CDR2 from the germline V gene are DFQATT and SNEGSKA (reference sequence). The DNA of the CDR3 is TGCAGTGCTACGCGGGAGCGACCGAACACCGGGGAGCTGTTTTTT. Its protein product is CSATRERPNTGELFF.

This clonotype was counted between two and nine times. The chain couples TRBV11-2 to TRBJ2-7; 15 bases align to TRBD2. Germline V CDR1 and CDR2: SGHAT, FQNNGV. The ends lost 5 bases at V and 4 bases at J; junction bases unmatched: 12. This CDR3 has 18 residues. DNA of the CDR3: TGTGCCAGCAGCCGTGGACTAGCGGGAGGGGGAGCGACATACGAGCAGTACTTC. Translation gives CASSRGLAGGGATYEQYF.

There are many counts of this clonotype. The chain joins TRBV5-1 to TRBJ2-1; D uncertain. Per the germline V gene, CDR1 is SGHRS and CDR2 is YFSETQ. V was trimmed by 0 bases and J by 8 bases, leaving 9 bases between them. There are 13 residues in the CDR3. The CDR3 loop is CASSLAATYEQFF. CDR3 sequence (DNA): TGCGCCAGCAGCTTGGCCGCTACCTATGAGCAGTTCTTC.

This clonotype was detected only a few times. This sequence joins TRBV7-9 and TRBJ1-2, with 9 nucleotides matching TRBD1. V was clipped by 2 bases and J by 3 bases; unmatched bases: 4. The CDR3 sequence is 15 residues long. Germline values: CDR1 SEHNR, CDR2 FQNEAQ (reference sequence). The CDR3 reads CASSLSTGGDYGYTF. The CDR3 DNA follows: TGTGCCAGCAGCTTATCGACAGGGGGGGACTATGGCTACACCTTC. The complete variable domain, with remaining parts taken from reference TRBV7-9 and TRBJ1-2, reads DTGVSQNPRHKITKRGQNVTFRCDPISEHNRLYWYRQTLGQGPEFLTYFQNEAQLEKSRLLSDRFSAERPKGSFSTLEIQRTEQGDSAMYLCASSLSTGGDYGYTFGSGTRLTVV.

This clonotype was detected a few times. The CDR3 DNA reads as TGCAGTGCTAGAGCGACCCTCGGGACAGGGGGCGTCGTGGGCACCGGGGAGCTGTTTTTT. Protein: CSARATLGTGGVVGTGELFF. The V and J genes are TRBV20-1 and TRBJ2-2; 12 nucleotides agree with TRBD1. Germline CDR1 and CDR2: DFQATT and SNEGSKA (reference sequence). The CDR3 has 20 amino acids. J lost 4 bases, V lost 1 base, and 16 bases had no gene match.

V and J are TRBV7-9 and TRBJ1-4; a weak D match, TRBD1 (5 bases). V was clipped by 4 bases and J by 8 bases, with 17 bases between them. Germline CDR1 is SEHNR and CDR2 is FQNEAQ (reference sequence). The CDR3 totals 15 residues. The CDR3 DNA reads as TGTGCCAGCAGCTCAGCCAGGGTTGGTGAAGAAAAACTGTTTTTT. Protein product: CASSSARVGEEKLFF. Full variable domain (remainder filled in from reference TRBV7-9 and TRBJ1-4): DTGVSQNPRHKITKRGQNVTFRCDPISEHNRLYWYRQTLGQGPEFLTYFQNEAQLEKSRLLSDRFSAERPKGSFSTLEIQRTEQGDSAMYLCASSSARVGEEKLFFGSGTQLSVL.

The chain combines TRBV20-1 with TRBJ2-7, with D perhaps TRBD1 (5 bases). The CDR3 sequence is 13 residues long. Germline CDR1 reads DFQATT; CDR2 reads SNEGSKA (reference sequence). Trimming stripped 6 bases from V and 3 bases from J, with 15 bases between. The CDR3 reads CSALSQGFYEQYF. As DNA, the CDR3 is TGCAGTGCCCTTTCGCAGGGATTCTACGAGCAGTACTTC.

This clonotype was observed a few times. CDR3 loop: CSVGTGITTGELFF. The CDR3 DNA follows: TGCAGCGTTGGTACAGGGATTACCACCGGGGAGCTGTTTTTT. This chain uses TRBV29-1 with TRBJ2-2; D is perhaps TRBD1 (6 bases). Germline V gives CDR1 SQVTM, CDR2 ANQGSEA. V was trimmed by 4 bases and J by 4 bases, leaving 13 bases between them. The CDR3 spans 14 residues.

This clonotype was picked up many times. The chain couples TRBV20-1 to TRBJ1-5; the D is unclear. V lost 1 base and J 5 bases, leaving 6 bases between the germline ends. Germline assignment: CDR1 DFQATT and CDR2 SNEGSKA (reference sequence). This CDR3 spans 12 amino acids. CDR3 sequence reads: CSARVGDQPQHF. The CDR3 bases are TGCAGTGCTAGAGTTGGCGATCAGCCCCAGCATTTT.

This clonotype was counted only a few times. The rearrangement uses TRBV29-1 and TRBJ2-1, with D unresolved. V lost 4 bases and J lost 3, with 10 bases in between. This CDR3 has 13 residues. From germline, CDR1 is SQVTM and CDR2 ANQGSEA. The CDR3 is CSVVVPIYNEQFF. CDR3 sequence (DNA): TGCAGCGTTGTGGTCCCAATCTACAATGAGCAGTTCTTC.

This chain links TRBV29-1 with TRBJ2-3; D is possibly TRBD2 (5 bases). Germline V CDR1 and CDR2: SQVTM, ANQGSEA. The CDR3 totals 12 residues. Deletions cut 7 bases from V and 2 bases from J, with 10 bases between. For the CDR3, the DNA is TGCAGCGCCCGCGGGCTCACAGATACGCAGTATTTT. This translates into CSARGLTDTQYF.

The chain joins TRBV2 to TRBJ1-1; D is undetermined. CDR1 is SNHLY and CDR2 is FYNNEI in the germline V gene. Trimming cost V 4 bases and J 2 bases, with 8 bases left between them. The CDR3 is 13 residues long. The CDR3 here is CASSGRSNTEAFF. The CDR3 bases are TGTGCCAGCAGTGGGAGGAGCAACACTGAAGCTTTCTTT.

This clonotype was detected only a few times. The CDR3 DNA follows: TGTGCCAGCAGAACCGGGACTAGCCCCTACAATGAGCAGTTCTTC. Its protein is CASRTGTSPYNEQFF. V usage is TRBV6-2 or TRBV6-3 and J usage is TRBJ2-1; 9 bases agree with TRBD2. V shed 6 bases, J shed 2 bases, and the junction held 5 bases outside the gene matches. Germline loops: CDR1 MNHEY, CDR2 SVGEGT. CDR3 size: 15 residues.

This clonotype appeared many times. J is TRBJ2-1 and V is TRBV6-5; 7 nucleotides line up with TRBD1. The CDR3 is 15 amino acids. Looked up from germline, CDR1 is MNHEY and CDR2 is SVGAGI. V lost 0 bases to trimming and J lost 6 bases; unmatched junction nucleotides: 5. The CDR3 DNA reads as TGTGCCAGCAGTTACTCCGGGACAGACACCAATGAGCAGTTCTTC. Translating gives CASSYSGTDTNEQFF.

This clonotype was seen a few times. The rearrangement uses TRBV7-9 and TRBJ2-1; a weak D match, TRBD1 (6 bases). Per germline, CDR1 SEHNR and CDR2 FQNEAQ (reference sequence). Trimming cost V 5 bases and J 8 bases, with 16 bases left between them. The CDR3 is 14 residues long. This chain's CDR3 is CASSPAGARDEQFF. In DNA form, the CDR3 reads TGTGCCAGCAGCCCGGCAGGGGCCCGGGATGAGCAGTTCTTC.

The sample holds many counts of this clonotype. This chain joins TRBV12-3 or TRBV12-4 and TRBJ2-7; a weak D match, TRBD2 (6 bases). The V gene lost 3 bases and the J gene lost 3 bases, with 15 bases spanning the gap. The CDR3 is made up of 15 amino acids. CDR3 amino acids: CASSLTRDFYYEQYF. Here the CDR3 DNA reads TGTGCCAGCAGTTTGACCCGGGACTTCTACTACGAGCAGTACTTC.

The chain's CDR3 is CASDRGRVTGELFF. The CDR3 bases are TGTGCCAGTGACAGGGGGCGCGTAACCGGGGAGCTGTTTTTT. The rearrangement uses TRBV27 and TRBJ2-2, with 10 bases identical to TRBD1. CDR1 MNHEY and CDR2 SMNVEV come from the germline V gene (reference sequence). Trimming removed 9 bases from V and 5 bases from J; junction bases left unmatched: 6. The CDR3 loop spans 14 amino acids.

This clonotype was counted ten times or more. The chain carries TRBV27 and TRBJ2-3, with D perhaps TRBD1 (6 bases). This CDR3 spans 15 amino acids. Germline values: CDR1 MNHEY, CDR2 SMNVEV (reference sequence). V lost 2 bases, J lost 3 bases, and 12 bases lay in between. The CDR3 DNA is TGTGCCAGCAGTTTAAGTCCGCAGGGGACAGATACGCAGTATTTT. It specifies CASSLSPQGTDTQYF.

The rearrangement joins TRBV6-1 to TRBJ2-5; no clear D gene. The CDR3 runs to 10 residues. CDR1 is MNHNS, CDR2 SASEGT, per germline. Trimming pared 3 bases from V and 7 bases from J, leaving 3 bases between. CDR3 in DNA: TGTGCCAGCAGTGAGGGGACCCAGTACTTC. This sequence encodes CASSEGTQYF.

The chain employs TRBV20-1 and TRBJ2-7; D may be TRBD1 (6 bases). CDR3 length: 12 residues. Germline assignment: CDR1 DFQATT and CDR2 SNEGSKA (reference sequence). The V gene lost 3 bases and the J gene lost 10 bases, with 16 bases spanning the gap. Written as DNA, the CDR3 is TGCAGTGCTAGTTTTGCAAGACAGGTTCAGTACTTC. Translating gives CSASFARQVQYF.

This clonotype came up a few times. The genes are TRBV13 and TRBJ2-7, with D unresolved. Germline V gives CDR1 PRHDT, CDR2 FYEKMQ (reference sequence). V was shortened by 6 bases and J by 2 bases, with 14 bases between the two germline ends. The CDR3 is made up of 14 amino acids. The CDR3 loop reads CASSTLGRTYEQYV. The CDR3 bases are TGTGCCAGCAGTACCCTAGGGCGAACCTACGAGCAGTACGTC.

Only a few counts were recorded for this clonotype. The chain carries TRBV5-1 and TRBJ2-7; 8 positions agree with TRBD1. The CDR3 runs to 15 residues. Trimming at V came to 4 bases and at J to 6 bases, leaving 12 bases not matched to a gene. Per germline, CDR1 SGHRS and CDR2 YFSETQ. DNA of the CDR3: TGCGCCAGCAGCCCGAGTCAGGGGGCTACCGGCGAGCAGTACTTC. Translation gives CASSPSQGATGEQYF.